This T cell receptor beta chain was sequenced during a study of identical twins. With template switching, a universal primer site was added, and the cDNA carried unique molecular identifiers. TCRdb re-analysed the 5' RACE reads in MiXCR, keeping a single row per CDR3 protein. The sample lists around 470,000 distinct CDR3 sequences, about 14% occurring once. This clonotype has a handful of counts. The germline CDR1 and CDR2 sequences are KGHDR and SFDVKD. The ends lost 4 bases at V and 4 bases at J; junction bases unmatched: 3. CDR3 length: 14 amino acids. The same data also contributed to another study, on yellow fever vaccine responses in identical twins.

Sequencing input: CD4+ T cells sorted from blood. This chain uses TRBV24-1 with TRBJ1-5; 7 bases fit TRBD1. The clonotype comes from a woman aged 18-29 years in good health. The CDR3 reads CATSDLTGNQPQHF. The DNA for the CDR3 is TGTGCCACCAGTGACCTGACAGGGAATCAGCCCCAGCATTTT.